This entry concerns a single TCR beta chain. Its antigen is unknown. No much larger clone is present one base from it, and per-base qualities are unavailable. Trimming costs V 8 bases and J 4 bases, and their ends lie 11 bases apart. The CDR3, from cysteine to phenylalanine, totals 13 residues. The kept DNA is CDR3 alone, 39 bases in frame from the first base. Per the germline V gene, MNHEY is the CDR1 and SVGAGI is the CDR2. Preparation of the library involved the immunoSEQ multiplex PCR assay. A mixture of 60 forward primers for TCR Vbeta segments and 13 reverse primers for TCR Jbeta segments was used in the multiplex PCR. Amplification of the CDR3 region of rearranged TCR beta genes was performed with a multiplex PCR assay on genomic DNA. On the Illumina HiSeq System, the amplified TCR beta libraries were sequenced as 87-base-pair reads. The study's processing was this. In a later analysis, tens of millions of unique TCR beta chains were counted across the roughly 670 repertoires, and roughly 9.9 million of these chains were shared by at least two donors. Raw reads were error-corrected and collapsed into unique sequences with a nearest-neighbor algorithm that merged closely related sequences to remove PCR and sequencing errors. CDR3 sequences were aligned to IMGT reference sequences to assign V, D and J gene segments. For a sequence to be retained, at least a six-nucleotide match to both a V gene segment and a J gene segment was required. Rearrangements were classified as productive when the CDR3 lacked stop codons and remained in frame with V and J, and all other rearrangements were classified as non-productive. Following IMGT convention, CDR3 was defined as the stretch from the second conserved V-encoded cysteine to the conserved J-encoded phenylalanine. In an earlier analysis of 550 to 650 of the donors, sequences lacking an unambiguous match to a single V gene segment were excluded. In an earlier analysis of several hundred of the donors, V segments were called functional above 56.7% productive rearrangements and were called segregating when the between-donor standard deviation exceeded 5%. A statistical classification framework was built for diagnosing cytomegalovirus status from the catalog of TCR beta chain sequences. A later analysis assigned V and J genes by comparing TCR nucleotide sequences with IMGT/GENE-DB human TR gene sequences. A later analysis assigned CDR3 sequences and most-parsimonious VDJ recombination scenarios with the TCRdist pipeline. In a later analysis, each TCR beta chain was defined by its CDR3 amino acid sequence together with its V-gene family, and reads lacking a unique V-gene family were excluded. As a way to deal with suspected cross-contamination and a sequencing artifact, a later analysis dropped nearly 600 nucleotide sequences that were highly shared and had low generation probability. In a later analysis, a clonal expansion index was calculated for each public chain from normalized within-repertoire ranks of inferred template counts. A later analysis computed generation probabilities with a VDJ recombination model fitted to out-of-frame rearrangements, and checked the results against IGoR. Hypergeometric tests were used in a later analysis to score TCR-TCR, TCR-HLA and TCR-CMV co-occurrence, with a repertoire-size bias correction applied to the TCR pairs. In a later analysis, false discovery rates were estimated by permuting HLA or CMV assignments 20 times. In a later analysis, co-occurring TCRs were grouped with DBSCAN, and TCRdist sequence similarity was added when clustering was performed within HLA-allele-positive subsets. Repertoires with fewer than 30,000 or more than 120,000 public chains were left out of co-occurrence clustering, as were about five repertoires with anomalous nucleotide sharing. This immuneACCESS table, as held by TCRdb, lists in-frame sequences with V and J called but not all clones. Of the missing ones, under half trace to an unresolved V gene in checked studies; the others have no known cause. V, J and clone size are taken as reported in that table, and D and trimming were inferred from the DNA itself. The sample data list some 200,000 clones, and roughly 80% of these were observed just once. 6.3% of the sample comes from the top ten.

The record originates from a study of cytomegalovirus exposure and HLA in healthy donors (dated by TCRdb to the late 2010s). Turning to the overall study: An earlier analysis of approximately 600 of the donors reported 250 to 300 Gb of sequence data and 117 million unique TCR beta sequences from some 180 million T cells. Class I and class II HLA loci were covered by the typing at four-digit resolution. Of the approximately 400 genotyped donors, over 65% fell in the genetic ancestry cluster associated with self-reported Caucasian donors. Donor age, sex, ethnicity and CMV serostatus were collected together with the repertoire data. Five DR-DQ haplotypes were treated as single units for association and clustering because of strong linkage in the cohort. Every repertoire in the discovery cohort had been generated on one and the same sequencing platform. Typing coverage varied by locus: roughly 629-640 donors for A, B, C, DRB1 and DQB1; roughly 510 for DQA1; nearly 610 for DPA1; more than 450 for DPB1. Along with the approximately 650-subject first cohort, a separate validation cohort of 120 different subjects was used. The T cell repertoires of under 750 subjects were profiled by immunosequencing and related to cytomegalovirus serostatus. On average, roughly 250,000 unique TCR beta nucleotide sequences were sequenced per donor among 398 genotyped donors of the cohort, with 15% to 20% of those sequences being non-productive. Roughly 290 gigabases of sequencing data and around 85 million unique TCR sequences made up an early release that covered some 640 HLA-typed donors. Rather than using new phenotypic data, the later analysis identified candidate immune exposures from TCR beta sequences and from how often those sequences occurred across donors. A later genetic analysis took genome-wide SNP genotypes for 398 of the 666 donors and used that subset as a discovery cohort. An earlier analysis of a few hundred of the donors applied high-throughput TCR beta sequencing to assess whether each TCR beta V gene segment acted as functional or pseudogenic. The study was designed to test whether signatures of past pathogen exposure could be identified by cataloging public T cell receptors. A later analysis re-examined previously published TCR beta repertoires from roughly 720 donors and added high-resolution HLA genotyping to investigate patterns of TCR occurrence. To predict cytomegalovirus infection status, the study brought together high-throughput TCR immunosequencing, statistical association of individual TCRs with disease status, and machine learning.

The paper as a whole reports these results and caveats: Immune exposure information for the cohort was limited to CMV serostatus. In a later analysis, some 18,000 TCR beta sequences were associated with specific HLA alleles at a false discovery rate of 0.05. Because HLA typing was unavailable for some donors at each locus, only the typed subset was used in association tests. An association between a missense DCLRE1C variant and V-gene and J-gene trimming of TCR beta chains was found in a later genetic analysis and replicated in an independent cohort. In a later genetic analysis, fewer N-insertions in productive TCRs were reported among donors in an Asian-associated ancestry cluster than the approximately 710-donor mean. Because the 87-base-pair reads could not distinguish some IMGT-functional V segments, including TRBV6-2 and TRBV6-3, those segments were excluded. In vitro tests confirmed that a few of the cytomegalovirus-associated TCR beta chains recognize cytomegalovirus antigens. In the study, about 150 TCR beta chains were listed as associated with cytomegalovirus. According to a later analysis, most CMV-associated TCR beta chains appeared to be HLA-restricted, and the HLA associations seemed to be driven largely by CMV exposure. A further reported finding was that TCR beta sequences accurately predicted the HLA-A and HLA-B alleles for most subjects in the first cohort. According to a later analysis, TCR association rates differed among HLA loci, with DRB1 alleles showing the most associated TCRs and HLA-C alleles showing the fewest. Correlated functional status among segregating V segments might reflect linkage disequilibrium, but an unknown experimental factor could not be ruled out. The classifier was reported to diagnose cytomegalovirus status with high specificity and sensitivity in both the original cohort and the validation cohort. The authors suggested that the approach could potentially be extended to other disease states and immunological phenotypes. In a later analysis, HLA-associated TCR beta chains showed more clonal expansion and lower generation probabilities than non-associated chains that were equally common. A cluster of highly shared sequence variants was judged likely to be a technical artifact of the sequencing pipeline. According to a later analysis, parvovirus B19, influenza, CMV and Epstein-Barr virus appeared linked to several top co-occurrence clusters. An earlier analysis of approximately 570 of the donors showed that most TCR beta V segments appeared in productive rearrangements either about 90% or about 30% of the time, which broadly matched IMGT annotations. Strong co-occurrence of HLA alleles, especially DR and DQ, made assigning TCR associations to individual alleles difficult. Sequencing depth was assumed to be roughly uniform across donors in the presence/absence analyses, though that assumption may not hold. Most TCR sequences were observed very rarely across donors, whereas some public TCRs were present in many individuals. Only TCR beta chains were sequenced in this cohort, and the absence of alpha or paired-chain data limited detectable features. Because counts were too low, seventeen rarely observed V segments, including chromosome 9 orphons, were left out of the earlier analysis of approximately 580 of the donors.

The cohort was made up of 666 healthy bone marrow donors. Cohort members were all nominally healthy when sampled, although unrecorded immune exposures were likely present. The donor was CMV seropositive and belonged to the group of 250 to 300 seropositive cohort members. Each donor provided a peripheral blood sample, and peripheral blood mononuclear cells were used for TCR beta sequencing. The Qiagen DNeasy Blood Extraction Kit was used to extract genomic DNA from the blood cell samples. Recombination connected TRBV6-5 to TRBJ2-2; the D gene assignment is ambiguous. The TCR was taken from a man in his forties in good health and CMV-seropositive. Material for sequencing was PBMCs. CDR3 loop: CASVETGTGELFF. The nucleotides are TGTGCCAGCGTTGAGACGGGCACCGGGGAGCTGTTTTTT.